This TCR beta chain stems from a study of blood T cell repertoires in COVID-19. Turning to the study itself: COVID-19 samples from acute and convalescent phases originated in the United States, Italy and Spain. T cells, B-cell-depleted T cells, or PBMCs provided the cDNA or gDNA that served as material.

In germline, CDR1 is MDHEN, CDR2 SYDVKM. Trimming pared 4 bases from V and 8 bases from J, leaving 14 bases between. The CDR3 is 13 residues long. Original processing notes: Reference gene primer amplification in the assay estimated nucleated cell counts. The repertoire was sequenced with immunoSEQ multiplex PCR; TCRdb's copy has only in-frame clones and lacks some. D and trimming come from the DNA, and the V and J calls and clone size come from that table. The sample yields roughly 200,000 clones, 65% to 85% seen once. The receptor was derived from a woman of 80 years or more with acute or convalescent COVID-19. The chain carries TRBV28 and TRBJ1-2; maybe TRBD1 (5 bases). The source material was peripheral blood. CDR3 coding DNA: TGTGCCAGCAGTTCAGACAGCACTGGGGGCTACACCTTC. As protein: CASSSDSTGGYTF.